The text below deals with one T cell receptor beta chain. Its antigen is not identified. Method: immunoSEQ multiplex PCR; TCRdb's copy keeps in-frame clones and lacks some. This sample has some 150,000 clones, with about 88% found just once. In germline, CDR1 is WSHSY, CDR2 SAAADI. The CDR3 has 14 residues. V was clipped by 3 bases and J by 7 bases, with 13 bases between them. The sample comes from a study of T cell responses to AZD1222 COVID-19 vaccine. Study conclusions and caveats: Of the AZD1222 recipients, only five to seven were seropositive at baseline.

This chain joins TRBV10-2 and TRBJ1-5; the D is unclear. Sequencing was performed on peripheral blood, taken after recovery from COVID-19. This clonotype originated in an adult who had recovered from COVID-19. CDR3 coding DNA: TGCGCCAGCAGTGAAAGTCCGGTTGTACAGCCCCAGCATTTT. This encodes CASSESPVVQPQHF.